This T cell receptor (beta chain) is drawn from a study of blood T cell repertoires in COVID-19. For the study at large: The study drew acute and convalescent COVID-19 samples from the United States, Italy and Spain. Sources were T cells, B-cell-depleted T cells, or PBMCs; the material itself was cDNA or gDNA.

The assay was immunoSEQ multiplex PCR, and TCRdb's table has in-frame clones only and misses some. The repertoire holds 44,000 or so clones, with about 86% as singletons. Germline V gene lookup returns CDR1 LGHDT and CDR2 YNNKEL (reference sequence). The length of the CDR3 is 14 residues. Trimming removed 2 bases at V and 1 base at J, with 6 bases between. The chain has TRBV3-1 (or the pseudogene TRBV3-2) and TRBJ1-3; D is unclear. The sequence was obtained from a human donor in a cohort sampled during active COVID-19. Sample: peripheral blood. CDR3 protein: CASSQSGSGNTIYF. DNA for the CDR3: TGTGCCAGCAGCCAATCGGGGTCTGGAAACACCATATATTTT.